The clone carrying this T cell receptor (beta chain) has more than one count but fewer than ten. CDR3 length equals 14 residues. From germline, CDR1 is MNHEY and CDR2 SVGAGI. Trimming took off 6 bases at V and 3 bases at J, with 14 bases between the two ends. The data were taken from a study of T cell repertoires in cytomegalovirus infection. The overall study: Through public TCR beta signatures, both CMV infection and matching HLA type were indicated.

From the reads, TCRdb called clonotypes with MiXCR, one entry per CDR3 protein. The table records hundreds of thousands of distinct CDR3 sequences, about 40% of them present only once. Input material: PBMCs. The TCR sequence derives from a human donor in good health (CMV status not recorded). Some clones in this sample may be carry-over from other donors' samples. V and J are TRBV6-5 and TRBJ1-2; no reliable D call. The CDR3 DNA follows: TGTGCCAGCAGATCTCCATGGACGGACTATGGCTACACCTTC. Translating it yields CASRSPWTDYGYTF.